The rows below give T cell receptor beta chains drawn from one sample of a study of cytomegalovirus exposure and HLA in healthy donors. Sequenced by immunoSEQ multiplex PCR; TCRdb stores in-frame clones only, minus some. The sample yields 150,000 to 200,000 clones, roughly 87% seen once. What was sequenced was PBMCs. These receptors came from a man in his forties or fifties in good health and CMV-seropositive. CDR3s include the opening cysteine and the closing phenylalanine or tryptophan. A D gene is named only where the DNA matches it firmly. Clone size is shown for a subset of rows, as once, few, many or a class of expanded clone.

v_gene	abundance	j_gene	d_gene	CDR3aa	CDR3nt
TRBV2	NA	TRBJ2-5	NA	CASRKGSETQYF	TGTGCCAGCAGAAAGGGGTCAGAGACCCAGTACTTC
TRBV5-8	NA	TRBJ1-1	NA	CASNPRGTEAFF	TGTGCCAGCAACCCGAGGGGGACTGAAGCTTTCTTT
TRBV7-2	NA	TRBJ1-1	NA	CASSLVGGAAEAFF	TGTGCCAGCAGCTTAGTGGGGGGTGCGGCTGAAGCTTTCTTT
TRBV5-3	once	TRBJ1-1	NA	CARSSNSRSHTEAFF	TGTGCCAGAAGTTCGAACAGCCGGTCCCACACTGAAGCTTTCTTT
TRBV28	NA	TRBJ2-6	TRBD2	CASTPLAGVTGANVLTF	TGTGCCAGCACCCCACTAGCGGGGGTAACAGGGGCCAACGTCCTGACTTTC
TRBV29-1	NA	TRBJ2-1	TRBD2	CSVESGTYNEQFF	TGCAGCGTTGAAAGCGGGACGTACAATGAGCAGTTCTTC
TRBV7-2	NA	TRBJ2-5	NA	CASSLLTTQETQYF	TGTGCCAGCAGCTTACTGACAACCCAAGAGACCCAGTACTTC
TRBV18	NA	TRBJ2-4	TRBD2	CASSPGGFPQPTNIQYF	TGTGCCAGCTCACCGGGGGGGTTTCCTCAACCAACAAACATTCAGTACTTC
TRBV7-9	NA	TRBJ1-1	NA	CASSLILRSNTEAFF	TGTGCCAGCAGCTTAATTCTCAGATCGAACACTGAAGCTTTCTTT
TRBV9	NA	TRBJ1-1	NA	CASSGGVGGTEAFF	TGTGCCAGCAGCGGAGGGGTAGGGGGCACTGAAGCTTTCTTT
TRBV7-9	NA	TRBJ2-7	TRBD1	CASSLALTDRDHEQYF	TGTGCCAGCAGCTTAGCGCTAACTGACAGGGACCACGAGCAGTACTTC
TRBV29-1	NA	TRBJ2-1	NA	CSVEGEAPPYNEQFF	TGCAGCGTTGAGGGGGAGGCTCCTCCGTACAATGAGCAGTTCTTC
TRBV2	NA	TRBJ2-7	TRBD2	CASSEGLAETYEQYF	TGTGCCAGCAGTGAGGGACTAGCGGAGACCTACGAGCAGTACTTC
TRBV11-2	NA	TRBJ2-5	NA	CASSLVSGGETQYF	TGTGCCAGCAGCTTAGTGTCAGGGGGGGAGACCCAGTACTTC
TRBV5-1	NA	TRBJ2-5	TRBD1	CASSPRQGRETQYF	TGCGCCAGCAGCCCGCGACAGGGCCGTGAGACCCAGTACTTC
TRBV14	NA	TRBJ2-7	TRBD2	CASSRSPTGGGQLYEQYF	TGTGCCAGCAGCCGAAGTCCTACGGGAGGAGGGCAACTTTACGAGCAGTACTTC
TRBV6-5	NA	TRBJ2-4	NA	CASSYNSLSIQYF	TGTGCCAGCAGTTACAACTCTCTTTCCATTCAGTACTTC
TRBV4-1	NA	TRBJ2-7	TRBD1	CASSLSGTGGWYEQYF	TGCGCCAGCAGCCTATCCGGGACAGGGGGCTGGTACGAGCAGTACTTC
TRBV7-6	NA	TRBJ2-2	NA	CASSLYFQGGTGELFF	TGTGCCAGCAGCTTATATTTTCAGGGCGGCACCGGGGAGCTGTTTTTT
TRBV1	NA	TRBJ2-3	NA	CTSSQDRRRSAQYF	TGCACCAGCAGCCAAGATAGGAGGAGATCAGCGCAGTATTTT
TRBV4-2	NA	TRBJ1-2	NA	CASNMGFNYGYTF	TGTGCCAGCAATATGGGCTTTAACTATGGCTACACCTTC
TRBV18	NA	TRBJ2-5	TRBD2	CASRTSGEETQYF	TGTGCCAGCAGGACTAGCGGGGAAGAGACCCAGTACTTC
TRBV28	NA	TRBJ1-5	NA	CASSSLGRGSNQPQHF	TGTGCCAGCAGTTCGCTCGGCAGGGGAAGCAATCAGCCCCAGCATTTT
TRBV27	NA	TRBJ2-2	TRBD2	CASRKRGTNTGELFF	TGTGCCAGCAGGAAGCGGGGAACAAACACCGGGGAGCTGTTTTTT
TRBV10-3	NA	TRBJ2-5	TRBD2	CAIGKSGEETQYF	TGTGCCATTGGGAAAAGCGGGGAAGAGACCCAGTACTTC
TRBV9	NA	TRBJ1-6	NA	CASSVDQGRDSPLHF	TGTGCCAGCAGCGTAGATCAGGGGCGAGATTCACCCCTCCACTTT
TRBV4-3	once	TRBJ2-7	NA	CASSQDPRHSYEQYF	TGCGCCAGCAGCCAAGATCCCAGGCACTCCTACGAGCAGTACTTC
TRBV7-2	NA	TRBJ1-6	TRBD1	CASSLGQGGQSPLHF	TGTGCCAGCAGCCTGGGACAGGGGGGACAATCACCCCTTCACTTT
TRBV28	NA	TRBJ1-1	NA	CASSFEEGRFTEAFF	TGTGCCAGCAGTTTTGAGGAGGGAAGATTCACTGAAGCTTTCTTT
TRBV29-1	NA	TRBJ2-7	NA	CSVEDRGSYEQYF	TGCAGCGTTGAAGATCGCGGCAGCTACGAGCAGTACTTC
TRBV7-9	few	TRBJ1-4	NA	CASSRPHKTNEKLFF	TGTGCCAGCAGCCGTCCCCACAAAACTAATGAAAAACTGTTTTTT
TRBV6-5	NA	TRBJ1-5	NA	CASSYAGGNQPQHF	TGTGCCAGCAGTTACGCAGGGGGCAATCAGCCCCAGCATTTT
TRBV7-3	NA	TRBJ2-7	TRBD1	CASSPRGQGLGEQYF	TGTGCCAGCAGCCCCAGGGGACAGGGCCTAGGAGAGCAGTACTTC
TRBV29-1	NA	TRBJ2-7	NA	CSVEDNYEQYF	TGCAGCGTTGAAGATAACTACGAGCAGTACTTC
TRBV6-6	NA	TRBJ2-3	TRBD2	CASSINSGASTDTQYF	TGTGCCAGCAGTATCAATAGCGGGGCTAGCACAGATACGCAGTATTTT
TRBV7-2	NA	TRBJ2-7	NA	CASSLFPDEQYF	TGTGCCAGCAGCTTGTTTCCTGACGAGCAGTACTTC
TRBV5-1	NA	TRBJ2-7	NA	CASSLQTGDFYEQYF	TGCGCCAGCAGCCTTCAGACAGGAGACTTTTACGAGCAGTACTTC
TRBV11-3	NA	TRBJ2-1	TRBD2	CASSSGTSAYNEQFF	TGTGCCAGCAGCTCCGGGACTAGCGCTTACAATGAGCAGTTCTTC
TRBV5-6	NA	TRBJ2-1	TRBD1	CASSLVGQGWNEQFF	TGTGCCAGTAGCCTGGTGGGACAGGGCTGGAATGAGCAGTTCTTC
TRBV9	NA	TRBJ2-1	NA	CASSVSASSGTNEQFF	TGTGCCAGCAGCGTAAGTGCCTCTTCCGGGACAAATGAGCAGTTCTTC
TRBV27	NA	TRBJ1-1	NA	CASSLLGGTEAFF	TGTGCCAGCAGTTTATTGGGGGGCACTGAAGCTTTCTTT
TRBV7-8	NA	TRBJ2-5	TRBD1	CASSLGTGETQYF	TGTGCCAGCAGCTTAGGGACAGGGGAGACCCAGTACTTC
TRBV7-9	few	TRBJ1-4	NA	CASTPGGFEKLFF	TGTGCCAGCACCCCCGGCGGGTTCGAAAAACTGTTTTTT
TRBV4-3	NA	TRBJ2-3	NA	CASSQLEGSTDTQYF	TGCGCCAGCAGCCAATTGGAGGGGAGCACAGATACGCAGTATTTT
TRBV2	NA	TRBJ2-7	TRBD1	CASSEVGTGGLYEQYF	TGTGCCAGCAGTGAAGTCGGGACAGGGGGCCTCTACGAGCAGTACTTC
TRBV5-4	NA	TRBJ2-7	NA	CASSPPQGMSHEQYF	TGTGCCAGCAGCCCTCCACAGGGAATGAGCCACGAGCAGTACTTC
TRBV7-8	NA	TRBJ1-6	NA	CASSDGYSPLHF	TGTGCCAGCAGCGACGGGTATTCACCCCTCCACTTT